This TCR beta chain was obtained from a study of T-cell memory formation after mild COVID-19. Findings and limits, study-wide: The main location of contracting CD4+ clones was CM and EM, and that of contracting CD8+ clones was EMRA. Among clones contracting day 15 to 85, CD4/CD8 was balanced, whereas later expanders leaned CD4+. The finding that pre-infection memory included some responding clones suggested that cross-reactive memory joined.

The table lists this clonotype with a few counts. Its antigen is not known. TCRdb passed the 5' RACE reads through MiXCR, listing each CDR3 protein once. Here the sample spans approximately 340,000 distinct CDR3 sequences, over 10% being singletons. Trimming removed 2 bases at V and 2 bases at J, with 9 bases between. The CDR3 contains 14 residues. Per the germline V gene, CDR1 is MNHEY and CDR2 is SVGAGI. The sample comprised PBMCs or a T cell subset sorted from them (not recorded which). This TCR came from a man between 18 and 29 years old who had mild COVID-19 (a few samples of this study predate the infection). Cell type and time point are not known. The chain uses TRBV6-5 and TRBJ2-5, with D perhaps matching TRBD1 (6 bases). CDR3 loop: CASSYRGTQETQYF. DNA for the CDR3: TGTGCCAGCAGTTACAGGGGGACGCAAGAGACCCAGTACTTC.